This T cell receptor beta chain comes out of a study of cytomegalovirus exposure and HLA in healthy donors (dated by TCRdb to the late 2010s). In the study overall: An earlier analysis of several hundred of the donors reported 250 to 300 Gb of sequence data and around 110 million unique TCR beta sequences from 190 million or so T cells. Around 320 gigabases of sequencing data and approximately 85 million unique TCR sequences were included in an early release covering 500 to 750 HLA-typed donors. The genetic ancestry cluster associated with self-reported Caucasian donors included about 81% of the roughly 410 genotyped donors. The study aimed to test whether signatures of past pathogen exposure could be identified by cataloging public T cell receptors. The T cell repertoires of some 670 subjects were profiled by immunosequencing and related to cytomegalovirus serostatus. A separate validation cohort of 90 to 150 different subjects was used in addition to the approximately 670-subject first cohort. To predict cytomegalovirus infection status, the study brought together high-throughput TCR immunosequencing, statistical association of individual TCRs with disease status, and machine learning. In a later analysis, previously published TCR beta repertoires from 550 to 700 donors were re-analyzed and high-resolution HLA genotyping was added so that TCR occurrence patterns could be studied. The later analysis used no new phenotypic data to find candidate immune exposures, relying instead on TCR beta sequences and their occurrence across donors. In an earlier analysis of a few hundred of the donors, high-throughput TCR beta sequencing was used to judge whether each TCR beta V gene segment behaved as functional or pseudogenic. Donor age, sex, ethnicity and CMV serostatus were compiled alongside the repertoire data. A later genetic analysis used genome-wide SNP genotypes for about 60% of the 666 donors, treating that subset as a discovery cohort. All discovery cohort repertoires had been generated using a single sequencing platform. HLA typing covered class I and class II loci at four-digit resolution. Typing coverage differed by locus: A, B, C, DRB1 and DQB1 were typed in roughly 620-630 donors, DQA1 in approximately 520, DPA1 in over 600, and DPB1 in roughly 450. Four or five DR-DQ haplotypes were handled as single units for association and clustering because linkage in the cohort was strong. Among about 400 genotyped donors of the cohort, an average of about 220,000 unique TCR beta nucleotide sequences was sequenced per donor, of which roughly 17% were non-productive. General study outcomes and caveats: Correlated functional status among segregating V segments might be attributable to linkage disequilibrium, but an unknown experimental factor could not be ruled out. Sequencing depth was assumed to be roughly uniform across donors in the presence/absence analyses, though that assumption may not hold. In this cohort, only TCR beta chains were sequenced, and detectable features were limited by the absence of alpha or paired-chain data. Seventeen rarely observed V segments, including chromosome 9 orphons, were excluded from the earlier analysis of some 590 of the donors because counts were too low. Most TCR sequences were seen in very few donors, while some public TCRs were found in many individuals. In vitro tests confirmed that three of the cytomegalovirus-associated TCR beta chains recognize cytomegalovirus antigens. An association between a missense DCLRE1C variant and V-gene and J-gene trimming of TCR beta chains was found in a later genetic analysis and replicated in an independent cohort. Because the 87-base-pair reads could not distinguish some IMGT-functional V segments, including TRBV6-2 and TRBV6-3, those segments were excluded. In a later analysis, most CMV-associated TCR beta chains were found to appear HLA-restricted, with HLA associations seemingly driven largely by CMV exposure. A cluster of highly shared sequence variants was judged likely to be a technical artifact of the sequencing pipeline. Assigning TCR associations to individual alleles was difficult when HLA alleles, especially DR and DQ, strongly co-occurred. According to a later analysis, parvovirus B19, influenza, CMV and Epstein-Barr virus appeared linked to several top co-occurrence clusters. Immune exposure information for the cohort was limited to CMV serostatus. At a false discovery rate of 0.05, a later analysis linked approximately 18,000 TCR beta sequences to specific HLA alleles. In a later analysis, the rate of TCR association differed among HLA loci, with DRB1 alleles having the most associated TCRs and HLA-C alleles having the fewest. The classifier was reported to diagnose cytomegalovirus status with high specificity and sensitivity in both the original cohort and the validation cohort. A further reported finding was that TCR beta sequences accurately predicted the HLA-A and HLA-B alleles for most subjects in the first cohort. In a later analysis, HLA-associated TCR beta chains showed more clonal expansion and lower generation probabilities than non-associated chains that were equally common. Broadly in line with IMGT annotations, most TCR beta V segments showed up in productive rearrangements about 87% or about 30% of the time in an earlier analysis of approximately 640 of the donors. Because some donors lacked HLA typing at each locus, the association tests relied only on the typed subset. In a later genetic analysis, fewer N-insertions in productive TCRs were reported among donors in an Asian-associated ancestry cluster than the roughly 700-donor mean. It was suggested by the authors that the approach could potentially be generalized to other disease states and immunological phenotypes. In the study, around 150 TCR beta chains were listed as associated with cytomegalovirus.

Per the germline V gene (reference sequence), SEHNR is the CDR1 and FQNEAQ is the CDR2. Trimming costs V 8 bases and J 4 bases, and their ends lie 15 bases apart. Reading from cysteine to phenylalanine, the CDR3 counts 13 amino acids. Just the 39-base CDR3 DNA is kept, in frame starting at base 1. As to this clone: What antigen it recognizes has not been identified.

The protocol used for the library was the immunoSEQ multiplex PCR assay. A mixture of 60 forward primers for TCR Vbeta segments and 13 reverse primers for TCR Jbeta segments was used in the multiplex PCR. The CDR3 region of rearranged TCR beta genes was amplified from genomic DNA with a multiplex PCR assay. The amplified TCR beta libraries were sequenced on the Illumina HiSeq System as 87-base-pair reads. Per the authors' processing: In a later analysis, tens of millions of unique TCR beta chains were counted across the 666 repertoires, and roughly 9.9 million of these chains were shared by at least two donors. To remove PCR and sequencing errors, raw reads were error-corrected and collapsed into unique sequences using a nearest-neighbor algorithm that merged closely related sequences. Alignment of CDR3 sequences to IMGT reference sequences was used to assign V, D and J gene segments. For a sequence to be retained, at least a six-nucleotide match to both a V gene segment and a J gene segment was required. Rearrangements were called productive when the CDR3 lacked stop codons and stayed in frame with V and J; all others were non-productive. CDR3 was defined by IMGT convention, running from the second conserved V-encoded cysteine to the conserved J-encoded phenylalanine. The earlier analysis of about 590 of the donors excluded sequences that lacked an unambiguous match to a single V gene segment. In an earlier analysis of some 590 of the donors, a V segment was called functional when productive rearrangements were above 56.7%, and segregating when the standard deviation between donors exceeded 5%. A statistical classification framework was developed to diagnose cytomegalovirus status using the catalog of TCR beta chain sequences. In a later analysis, V and J genes were assigned by comparing TCR nucleotide sequences against IMGT/GENE-DB human TR gene sequences. The TCRdist pipeline was used in a later analysis to assign CDR3 sequences and most-parsimonious VDJ recombination scenarios. In a later analysis, each TCR beta chain was defined by its CDR3 amino acid sequence together with its V-gene family, and reads without a unique V-gene family were excluded. In a later analysis, a few hundred highly shared, low-generation-probability nucleotide sequences were removed to address suspected cross-contamination and a sequencing artifact. For each public chain, a later analysis derived a clonal expansion index from normalized ranks of inferred template counts within each repertoire. In a later analysis, generation probabilities were computed using a VDJ recombination model fitted to out-of-frame rearrangements, and the results were checked against IGoR. A later analysis scored TCR-TCR, TCR-HLA and TCR-CMV co-occurrence with hypergeometric tests, applying a repertoire-size bias correction to TCR pairs. False discovery rates were estimated in a later analysis by permuting HLA or CMV assignments 20 times. In a later analysis, co-occurring TCRs were grouped using DBSCAN, with TCRdist sequence similarity added in when clustering inside HLA-allele-positive subsets. For co-occurrence clustering, repertoires with fewer than 30,000 or more than 120,000 public chains were excluded, along with five or six repertoires with anomalous nucleotide sharing. The immuneACCESS repertoire file appears here via TCRdb, limited to in-frame rearrangements. These files lack a portion of the clones; in checked studies, under half of the deficit traces to unresolved V genes, and the cause of the others is not known. That table is the source of V, J and clone size, and D and trimming were worked out from the DNA. This sample's table contains around 57,000 clones. The ten top clones hold 9.5% to 12% of the sample.

The cohort comprised several hundred healthy bone marrow donors. At the time of sampling, every cohort member was nominally healthy, though immune exposures that went unrecorded were likely present. The donor was CMV seropositive and belonged to the group of more than 250 seropositive cohort members. Every donor gave a peripheral blood sample, and the peripheral blood mononuclear cells from that sample were used for TCR beta sequencing. Genomic DNA was extracted from the blood cell samples with the Qiagen DNeasy Blood Extraction Kit. The clonotype originates from a woman between 45 and 60 years old in good health and CMV-seropositive. This chain is built from TRBV7-9 and TRBJ2-7, with no confident D gene call. Input material: PBMCs. The sequenced DNA: TGTGCCAGCGAACAGACCCTCGCATACGAGCAGTACTTC. Its translation reads: CASEQTLAYEQYF. This CDR3, with the reference TRBV7-9 and TRBJ2-7 proteins standing in past its ends, gives the full variable domain DTGVSQNPRHKITKRGQNVTFRCDPISEHNRLYWYRQTLGQGPEFLTYFQNEAQLEKSRLLSDRFSAERPKGSFSTLEIQRTEQGDSAMYLCASEQTLAYEQYFGPGTRLTVT.